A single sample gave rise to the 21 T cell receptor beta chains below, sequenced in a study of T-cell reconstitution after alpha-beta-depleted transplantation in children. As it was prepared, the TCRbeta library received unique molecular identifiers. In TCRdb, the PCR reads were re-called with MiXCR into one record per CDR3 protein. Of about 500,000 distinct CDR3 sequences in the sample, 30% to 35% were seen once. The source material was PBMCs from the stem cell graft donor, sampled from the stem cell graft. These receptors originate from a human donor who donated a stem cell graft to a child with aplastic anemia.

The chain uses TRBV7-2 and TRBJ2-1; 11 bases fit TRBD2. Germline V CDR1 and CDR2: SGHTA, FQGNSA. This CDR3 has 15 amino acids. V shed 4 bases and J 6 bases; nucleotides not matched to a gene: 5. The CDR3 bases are TGTGCCAGCAGCTCGCTAGGACTAGCGGGCAATGAGCAGTTCTTC. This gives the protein CASSSLGLAGNEQFF.

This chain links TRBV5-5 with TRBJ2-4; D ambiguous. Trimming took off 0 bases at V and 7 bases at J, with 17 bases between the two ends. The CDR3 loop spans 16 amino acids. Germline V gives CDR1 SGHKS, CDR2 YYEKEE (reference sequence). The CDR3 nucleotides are TGTGCCAGCAGCTTGGCCCATTCCGCGCCACAGAACATTCAGTACTTC. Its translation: CASSLAHSAPQNIQYF.

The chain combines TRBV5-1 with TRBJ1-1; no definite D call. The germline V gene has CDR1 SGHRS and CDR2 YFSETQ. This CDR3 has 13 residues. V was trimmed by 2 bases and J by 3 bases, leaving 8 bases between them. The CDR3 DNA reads TGCGCCAGCAGCTTCACATGGGACACTGAAGCTTTCTTT. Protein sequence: CASSFTWDTEAFF. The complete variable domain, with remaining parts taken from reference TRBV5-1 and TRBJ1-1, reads KAGVTQTPRYLIKTRGQQVTLSCSPISGHRSVSWYQQTPGQGLQFLFEYFSETQRNKGNFPGRFSGRQFSNSRSEMNVSTLELGDSALYLCASSFTWDTEAFFGQGTRLTVV.

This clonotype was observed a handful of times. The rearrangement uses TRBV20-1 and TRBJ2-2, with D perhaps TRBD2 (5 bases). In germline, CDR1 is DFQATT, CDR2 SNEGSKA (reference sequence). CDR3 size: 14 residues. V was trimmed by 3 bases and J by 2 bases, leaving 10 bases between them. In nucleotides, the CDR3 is TGCAGTGCTAGTCGAGGGCGAAACACCGGGGAGCTGTTTTTT. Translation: CSASRGRNTGELFF.

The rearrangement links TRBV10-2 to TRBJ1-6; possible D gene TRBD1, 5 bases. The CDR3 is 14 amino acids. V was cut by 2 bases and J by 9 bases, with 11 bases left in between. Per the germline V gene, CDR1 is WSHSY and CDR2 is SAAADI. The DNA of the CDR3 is TGCGCCAGCAGTGAGGGCAGGGACGGTTCACCCCTCCACTTT. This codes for CASSEGRDGSPLHF.

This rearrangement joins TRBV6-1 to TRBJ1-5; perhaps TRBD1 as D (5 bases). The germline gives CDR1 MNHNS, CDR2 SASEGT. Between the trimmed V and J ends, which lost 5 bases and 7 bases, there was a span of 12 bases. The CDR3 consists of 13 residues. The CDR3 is CASSPREKQPQHF. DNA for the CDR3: TGTGCCAGCAGTCCCAGGGAGAAACAGCCCCAGCATTTT.

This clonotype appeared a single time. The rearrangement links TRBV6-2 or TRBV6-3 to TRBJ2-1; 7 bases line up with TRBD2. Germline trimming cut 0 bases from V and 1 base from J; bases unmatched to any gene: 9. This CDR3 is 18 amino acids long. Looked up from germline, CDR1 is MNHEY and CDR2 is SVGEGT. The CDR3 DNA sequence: TGTGCCAGCAGTTACTCGCTAGCGGAGCCTGCATCCTACAATGAGCAGTTCTTC. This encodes CASSYSLAEPASYNEQFF.

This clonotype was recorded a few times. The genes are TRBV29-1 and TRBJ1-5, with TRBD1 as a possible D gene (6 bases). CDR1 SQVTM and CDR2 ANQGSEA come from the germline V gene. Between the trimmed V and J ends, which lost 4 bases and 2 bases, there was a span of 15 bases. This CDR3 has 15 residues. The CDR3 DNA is TGCAGCGTTGCGGTGGGGGGCGCGGGCAATCAGCCCCAGCATTTT. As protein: CSVAVGGAGNQPQHF.

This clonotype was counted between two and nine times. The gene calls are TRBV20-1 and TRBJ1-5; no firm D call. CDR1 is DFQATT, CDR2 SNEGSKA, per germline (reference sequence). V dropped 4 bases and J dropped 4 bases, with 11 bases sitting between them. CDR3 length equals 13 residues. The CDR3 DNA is TGCAGTGCTAAATCGACGGTGAATCAGCCCCAGCATTTT. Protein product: CSAKSTVNQPQHF.

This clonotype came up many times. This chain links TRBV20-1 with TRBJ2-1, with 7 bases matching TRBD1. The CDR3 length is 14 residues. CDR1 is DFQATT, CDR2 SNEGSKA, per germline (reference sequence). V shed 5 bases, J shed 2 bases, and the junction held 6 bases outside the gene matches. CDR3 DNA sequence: TGCAGTGCTTCCAAGACAGGGACCTACAATGAGCAGTTCTTC. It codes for CSASKTGTYNEQFF.

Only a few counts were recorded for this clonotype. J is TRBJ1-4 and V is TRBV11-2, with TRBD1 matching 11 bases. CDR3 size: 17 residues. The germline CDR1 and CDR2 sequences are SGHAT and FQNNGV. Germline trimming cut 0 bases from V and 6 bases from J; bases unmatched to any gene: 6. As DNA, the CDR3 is TGTGCCAGCAGCTTAGATCGTGGACAGGGGGCGCATGAAAAACTGTTTTTT. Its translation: CASSLDRGQGAHEKLFF.

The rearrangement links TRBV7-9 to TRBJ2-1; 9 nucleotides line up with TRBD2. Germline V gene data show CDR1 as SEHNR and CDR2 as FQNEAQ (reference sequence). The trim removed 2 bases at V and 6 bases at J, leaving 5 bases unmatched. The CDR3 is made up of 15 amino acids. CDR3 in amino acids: CASSLRREGLNEQFF. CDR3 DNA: TGTGCCAGCAGCTTACGGCGGGAGGGCCTCAATGAGCAGTTCTTC.

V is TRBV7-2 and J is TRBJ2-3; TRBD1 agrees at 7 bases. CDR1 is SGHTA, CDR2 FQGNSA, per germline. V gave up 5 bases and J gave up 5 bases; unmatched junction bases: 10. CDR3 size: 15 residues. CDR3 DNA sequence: TGTGCCAGCAGCAGGACAGGCGGCAGATTAGATACGCAGTATTTT. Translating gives CASSRTGGRLDTQYF.

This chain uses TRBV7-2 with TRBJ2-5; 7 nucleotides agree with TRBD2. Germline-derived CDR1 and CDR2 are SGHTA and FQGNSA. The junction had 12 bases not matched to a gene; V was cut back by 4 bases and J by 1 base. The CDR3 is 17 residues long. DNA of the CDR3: TGTGCCAGCAGCTCCCTCTTAAGCGGGAAACGCCAAGAGACCCAGTACTTC. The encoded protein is CASSSLLSGKRQETQYF. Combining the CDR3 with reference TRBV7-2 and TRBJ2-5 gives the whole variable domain GAGVSQSPSNKVTEKGKDVELRCDPISGHTALYWYRQSLGQGLEFLIYFQGNSAPDKSGLPSDRFSAERTGGSVSTLTIQRTQQEDSAVYLCASSSLLSGKRQETQYFGPGTRLLVL.

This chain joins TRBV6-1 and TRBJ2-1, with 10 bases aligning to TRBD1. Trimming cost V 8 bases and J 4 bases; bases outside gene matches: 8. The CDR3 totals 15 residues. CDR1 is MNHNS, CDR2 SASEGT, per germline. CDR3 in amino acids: CASGPGTGEYNEQFF. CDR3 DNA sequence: TGTGCCAGCGGCCCCGGGACAGGGGAGTACAATGAGCAGTTCTTC.

The CDR3 nucleotides read TGCAGCGTTGAGACAGGGTGGGGCTACACCTTC. Translation: CSVETGWGYTF. The J gene is TRBJ1-2, the V gene TRBV29-1; 7 bases fit TRBD1. V gave up 3 bases and J gave up 8 bases; unmatched junction bases: 3. Germline values: CDR1 SQVTM, CDR2 ANQGSEA. This CDR3 region has 11 residues.

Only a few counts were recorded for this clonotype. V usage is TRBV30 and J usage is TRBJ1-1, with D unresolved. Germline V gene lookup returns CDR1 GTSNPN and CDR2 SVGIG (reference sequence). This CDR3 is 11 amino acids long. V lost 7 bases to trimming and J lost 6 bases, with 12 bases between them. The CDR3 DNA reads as TGTGCCTTCAGCACGGTATCTGAAGCTTTCTTT. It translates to CAFSTVSEAFF. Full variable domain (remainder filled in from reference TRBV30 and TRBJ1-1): SQTIHQWPATLVQPVGSPLSLECTVEGTSNPNLYWYRQAAGRGLQLLFYSVGIGQISSEVPQNLSASRPQDRQFILSSKKLLLSDSGFYLCAFSTVSEAFFGQGTRLTVV.

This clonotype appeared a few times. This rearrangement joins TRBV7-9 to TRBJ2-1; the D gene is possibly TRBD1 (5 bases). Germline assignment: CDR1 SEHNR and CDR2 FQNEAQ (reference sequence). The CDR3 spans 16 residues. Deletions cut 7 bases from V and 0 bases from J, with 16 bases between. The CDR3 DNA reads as TGTGCCAGCACCCTAGGCCAGGGAAGCTCCTACAATGAGCAGTTCTTC. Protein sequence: CASTLGQGSSYNEQFF.

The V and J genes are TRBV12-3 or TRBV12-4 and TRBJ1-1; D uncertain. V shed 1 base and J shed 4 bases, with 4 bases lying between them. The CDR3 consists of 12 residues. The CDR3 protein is CASSLGFTEAFF. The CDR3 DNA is TGTGCCAGCAGTTTAGGGTTCACTGAAGCTTTCTTT.

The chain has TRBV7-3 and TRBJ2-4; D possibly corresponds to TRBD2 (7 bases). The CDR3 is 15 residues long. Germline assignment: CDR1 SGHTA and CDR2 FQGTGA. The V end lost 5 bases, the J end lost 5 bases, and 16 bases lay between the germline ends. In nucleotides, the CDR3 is TGTGCCAGCAGCCCCCAGCGGGACAAACAAAACATTCAGTACTTC. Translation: CASSPQRDKQNIQYF.

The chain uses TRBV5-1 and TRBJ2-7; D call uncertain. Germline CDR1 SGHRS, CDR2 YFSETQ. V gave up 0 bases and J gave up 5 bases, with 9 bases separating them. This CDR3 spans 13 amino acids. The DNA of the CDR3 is TGCGCCAGCAGCTTGGGGGGTCGGAACGAGCAGTACGTC. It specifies CASSLGGRNEQYV.